This T cell receptor beta chain is from a study of blood T cell repertoires in COVID-19. The method was immunoSEQ multiplex PCR; TCRdb's version includes in-frame clones alone and lacks a portion of them. The table lists 77,000 or so clones, around 83% of them singletons, with just over 5% in the top ten. After removal of 3 bases from V and 0 bases from J, the junction contained 3 bases not matched to a gene. The CDR3 totals 16 residues. Germline lookup yields CDR1 SNHLY and CDR2 FYNNEI. V is TRBV2 and J is TRBJ1-3; 9 bases line up with TRBD1. Sample: peripheral blood. This receptor was obtained from a man older than 75 with acute or convalescent COVID-19. DNA for the CDR3: TGTGCCAGCAGTGAGGGACAGGGCCACTCTGGAAACACCATATATTTT. Translating gives CASSEGQGHSGNTIYF.